This record covers a single TCR beta chain. Its antigen is unknown. The entry originates in a study of CD8 T cells in ankylosing spondylitis. General study results and limits: Seemingly characteristic of ankylosing spondylitis blood was a TCR beta motif consisting of under 10 highly homologous variants.

The germline V gene has CDR1 MDHEN and CDR2 SYDVKM. This CDR3 region has 13 residues. The V end lost 6 bases, the J end lost 3 bases, and 12 bases lay between the germline ends. With molecular barcodes, quantitative 5'-RACE was used to make the TCR beta libraries. TCRdb processed the 5' RACE reads anew with MiXCR; each CDR3 protein has one entry. This table has roughly 180,000 distinct CDR3 sequences, 9.5% to 15% appearing once. This TCR derives from a male donor with ankylosing spondylitis or in good health (not recorded which). The genes are TRBV28 and TRBJ2-7; D not resolved. Sequencing input: blood, either unsorted or a sorted T cell fraction (not recorded which). CDR3 sequence (DNA): TGTGCCAGCAGACCCGACACCCTCTACGAGCAGTACTTC. Translation gives CASRPDTLYEQYF.